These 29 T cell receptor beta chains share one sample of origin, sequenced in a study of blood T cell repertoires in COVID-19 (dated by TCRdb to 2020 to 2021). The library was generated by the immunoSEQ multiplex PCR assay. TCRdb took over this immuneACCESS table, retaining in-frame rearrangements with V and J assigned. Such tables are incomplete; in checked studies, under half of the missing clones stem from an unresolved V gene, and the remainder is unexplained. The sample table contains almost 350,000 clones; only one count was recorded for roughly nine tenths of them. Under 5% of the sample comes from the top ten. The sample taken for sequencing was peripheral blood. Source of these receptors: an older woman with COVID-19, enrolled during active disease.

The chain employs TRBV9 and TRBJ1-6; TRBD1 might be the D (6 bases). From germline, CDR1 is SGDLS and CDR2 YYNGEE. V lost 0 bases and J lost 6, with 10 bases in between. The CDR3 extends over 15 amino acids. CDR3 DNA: TGTGCCAGCAGCGTAGCAGGGGATCCTAATTCACCCCTCCACTTT. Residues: CASSVAGDPNSPLHF.

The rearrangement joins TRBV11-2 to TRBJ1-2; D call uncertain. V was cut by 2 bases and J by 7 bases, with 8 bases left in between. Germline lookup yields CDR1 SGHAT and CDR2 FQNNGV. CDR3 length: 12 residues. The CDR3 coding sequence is TGTGCCAGCAGCTTACAATCGGTTGGCTACACCTTC. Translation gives CASSLQSVGYTF.

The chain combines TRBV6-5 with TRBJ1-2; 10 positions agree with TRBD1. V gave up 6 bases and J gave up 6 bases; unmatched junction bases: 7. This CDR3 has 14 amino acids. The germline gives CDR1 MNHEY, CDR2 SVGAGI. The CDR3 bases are TGTGCCAGCAGGGGACAGGGGACGATCGATGGCTACACCTTC. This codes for CASRGQGTIDGYTF.

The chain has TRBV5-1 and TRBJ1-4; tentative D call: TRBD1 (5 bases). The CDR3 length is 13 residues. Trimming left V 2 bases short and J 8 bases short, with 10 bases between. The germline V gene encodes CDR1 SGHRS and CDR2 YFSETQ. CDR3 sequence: CASSLPGREKLFF. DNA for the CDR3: TGCGCCAGCAGCTTACCAGGGCGGGAAAAACTGTTTTTT. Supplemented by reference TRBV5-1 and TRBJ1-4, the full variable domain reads KAGVTQTPRYLIKTRGQQVTLSCSPISGHRSVSWYQQTPGQGLQFLFEYFSETQRNKGNFPGRFSGRQFSNSRSEMNVSTLELGDSALYLCASSLPGREKLFFGSGTQLSVL.

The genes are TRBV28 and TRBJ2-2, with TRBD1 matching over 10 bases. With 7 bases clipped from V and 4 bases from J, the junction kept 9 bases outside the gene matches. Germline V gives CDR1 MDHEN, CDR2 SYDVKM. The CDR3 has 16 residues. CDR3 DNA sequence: TGTGCCAGCAAACCCTCGACAGGGGGCTTCACCGGGGAGCTGTTTTTT. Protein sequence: CASKPSTGGFTGELFF.

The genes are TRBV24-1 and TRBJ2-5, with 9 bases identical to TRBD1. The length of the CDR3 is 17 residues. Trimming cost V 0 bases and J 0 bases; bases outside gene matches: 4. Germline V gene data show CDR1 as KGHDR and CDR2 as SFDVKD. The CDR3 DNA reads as TGTGCCACCAGTGATTTGGGGACAGGGAAGGACCAAGAGACCCAGTACTTC. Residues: CATSDLGTGKDQETQYF.

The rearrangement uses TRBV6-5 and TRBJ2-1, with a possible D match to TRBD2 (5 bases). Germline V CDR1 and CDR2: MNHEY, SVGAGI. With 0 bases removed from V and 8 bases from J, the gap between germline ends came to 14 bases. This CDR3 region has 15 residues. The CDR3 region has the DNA TGTGCCAGCAGTTACTCGAGAGGGTTTCAGCATGAGCAGTTCTTC. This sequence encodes CASSYSRGFQHEQFF.

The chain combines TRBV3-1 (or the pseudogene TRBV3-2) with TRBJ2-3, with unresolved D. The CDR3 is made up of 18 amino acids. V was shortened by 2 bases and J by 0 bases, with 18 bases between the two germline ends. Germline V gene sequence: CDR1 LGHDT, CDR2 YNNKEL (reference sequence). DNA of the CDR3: TGTGCCAGCAGCCAACTACTGCCTACCCTTACTAGCACAGATACGCAGTATTTT. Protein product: CASSQLLPTLTSTDTQYF.

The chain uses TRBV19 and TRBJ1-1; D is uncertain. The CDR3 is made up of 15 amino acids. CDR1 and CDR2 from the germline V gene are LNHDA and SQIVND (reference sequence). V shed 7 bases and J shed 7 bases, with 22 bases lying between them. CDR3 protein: CASTTRREGLGEAFF. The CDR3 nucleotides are TGTGCCAGTACCACCCGTAGGGAGGGCCTCGGTGAAGCTTTCTTT. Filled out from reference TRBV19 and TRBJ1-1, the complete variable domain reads DGGITQSPKYLFRKEGQNVTLSCEQNLNHDAMYWYRQDPGQGLRLIYYSQIVNDFQKGDIAEGYSVSREKKESFPLTVTSAQKNPTAFYLCASTTRREGLGEAFFGQGTRLTVV.

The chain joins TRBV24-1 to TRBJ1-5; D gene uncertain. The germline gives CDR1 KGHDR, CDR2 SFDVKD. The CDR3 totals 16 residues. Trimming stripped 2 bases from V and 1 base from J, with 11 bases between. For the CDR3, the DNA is TGTGCCACCAGTGATTCCGATTCGGGGAGCAATCAGCCCCAGCATTTT. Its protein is CATSDSDSGSNQPQHF.

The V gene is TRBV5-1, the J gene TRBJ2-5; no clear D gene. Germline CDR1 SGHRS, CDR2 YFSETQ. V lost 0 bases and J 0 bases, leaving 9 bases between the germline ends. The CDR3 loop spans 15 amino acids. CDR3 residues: CASSLAALDQETQYF. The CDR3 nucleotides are TGCGCCAGCAGCTTGGCCGCCCTAGACCAAGAGACCCAGTACTTC.

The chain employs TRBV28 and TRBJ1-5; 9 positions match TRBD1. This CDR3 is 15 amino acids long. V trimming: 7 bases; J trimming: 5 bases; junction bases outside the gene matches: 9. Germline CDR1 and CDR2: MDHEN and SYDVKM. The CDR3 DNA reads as TGTGCCAGCAACAGCCGGGACAGGGTTTATCAGCCCCAGCATTTT. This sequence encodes CASNSRDRVYQPQHF. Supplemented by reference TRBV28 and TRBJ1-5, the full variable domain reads DVKVTQSSRYLVKRTGEKVFLECVQDMDHENMFWYRQDPGLGLRLIYFSYDVKMKEKGDIPEGYSVSREKKERFSLILESASTNQTSMYLCASNSRDRVYQPQHFGDGTRLSIL.

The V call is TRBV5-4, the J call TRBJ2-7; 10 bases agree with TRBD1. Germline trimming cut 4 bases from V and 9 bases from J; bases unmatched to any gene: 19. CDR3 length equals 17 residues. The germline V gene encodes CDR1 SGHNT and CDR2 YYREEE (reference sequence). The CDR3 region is CASSPGVSGTGALGQYF. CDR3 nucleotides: TGTGCCAGCAGCCCCGGGGTTTCCGGGACAGGGGCCCTTGGGCAGTACTTC.

Here the CDR3 reads CATSTGEGTGELFF. The CDR3 DNA reads TGTGCCACCAGCACGGGGGAGGGGACCGGGGAGCTGTTTTTT. The chain combines TRBV15 with TRBJ2-2; 7 bases match TRBD2. The CDR3 loop spans 14 amino acids. From germline, CDR1 is LNHNV and CDR2 YYDKDF (reference sequence). V gave up 4 bases and J gave up 5 bases; unmatched junction bases: 4.

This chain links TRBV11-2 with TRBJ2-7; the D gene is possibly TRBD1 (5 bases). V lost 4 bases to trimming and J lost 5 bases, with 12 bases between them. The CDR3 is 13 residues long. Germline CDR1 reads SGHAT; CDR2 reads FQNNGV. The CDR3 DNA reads TGTGCCAGCAGCTATTCTACAGGTAACGAGCAGTACTTC. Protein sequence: CASSYSTGNEQYF.

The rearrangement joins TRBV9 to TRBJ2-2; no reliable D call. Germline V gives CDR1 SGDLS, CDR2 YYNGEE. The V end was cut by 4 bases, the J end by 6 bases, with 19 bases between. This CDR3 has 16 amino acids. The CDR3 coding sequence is TGTGCCAGCAGCCTCACTCCTGCGATGGTCGCCGGGGAGCTGTTTTTT. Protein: CASSLTPAMVAGELFF.

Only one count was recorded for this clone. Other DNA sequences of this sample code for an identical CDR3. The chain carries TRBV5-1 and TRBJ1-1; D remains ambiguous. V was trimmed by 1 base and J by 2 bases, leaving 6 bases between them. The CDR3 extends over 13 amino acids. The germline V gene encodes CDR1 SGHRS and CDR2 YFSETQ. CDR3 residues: CASSLSENTEAFF. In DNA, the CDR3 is TGCGCCAGCAGCTTGTCAGAAAACACTGAAGCTTTCTTT.

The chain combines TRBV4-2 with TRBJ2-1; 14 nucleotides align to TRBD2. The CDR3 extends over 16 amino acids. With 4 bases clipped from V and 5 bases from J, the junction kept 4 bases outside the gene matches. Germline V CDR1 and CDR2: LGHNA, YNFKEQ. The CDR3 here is CASSLRLAGGDNEQFF. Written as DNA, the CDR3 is TGTGCCAGCAGCCTTAGACTAGCGGGGGGGGACAATGAGCAGTTCTTC.

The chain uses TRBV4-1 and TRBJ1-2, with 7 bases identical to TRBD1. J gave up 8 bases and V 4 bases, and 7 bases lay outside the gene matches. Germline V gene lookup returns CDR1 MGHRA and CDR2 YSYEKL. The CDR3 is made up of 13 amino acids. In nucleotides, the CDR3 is TGCGCCAGCAGCCCCTGGACAGGCGGAGGCTACACCTTC. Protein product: CASSPWTGGGYTF.

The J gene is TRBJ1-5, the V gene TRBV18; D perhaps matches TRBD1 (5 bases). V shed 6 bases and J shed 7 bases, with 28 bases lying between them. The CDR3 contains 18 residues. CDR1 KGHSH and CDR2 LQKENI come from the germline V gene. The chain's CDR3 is CASSPNTPASLSGQPQHF. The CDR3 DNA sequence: TGTGCCAGCTCCCCAAACACCCCGGCGAGCTTATCAGGGCAGCCCCAGCATTTT.

The CDR3 sequence: CASSAWGGANTGELFF. Here the CDR3 DNA reads TGTGCCAGCAGTGCCTGGGGGGGGGCGAACACCGGGGAGCTGTTTTTT. This chain links TRBV6-1 with TRBJ2-2, with TRBD2 identical over 7 bases. V was clipped by 4 bases and J by 0 bases; unmatched bases: 5. The germline V gene has CDR1 MNHNS and CDR2 SASEGT. The CDR3 length is 16 residues.

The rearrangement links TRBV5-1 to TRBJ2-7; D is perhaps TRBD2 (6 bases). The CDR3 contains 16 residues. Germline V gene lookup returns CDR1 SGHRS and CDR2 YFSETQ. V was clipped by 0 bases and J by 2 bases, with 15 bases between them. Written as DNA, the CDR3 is TGCGCCAGCAGCTTGGCATGGCCGGGGGTGACCTACGAGCAGTACTTC. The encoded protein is CASSLAWPGVTYEQYF. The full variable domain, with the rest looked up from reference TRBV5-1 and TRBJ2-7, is KAGVTQTPRYLIKTRGQQVTLSCSPISGHRSVSWYQQTPGQGLQFLFEYFSETQRNKGNFPGRFSGRQFSNSRSEMNVSTLELGDSALYLCASSLAWPGVTYEQYFGPGTRLTVT.

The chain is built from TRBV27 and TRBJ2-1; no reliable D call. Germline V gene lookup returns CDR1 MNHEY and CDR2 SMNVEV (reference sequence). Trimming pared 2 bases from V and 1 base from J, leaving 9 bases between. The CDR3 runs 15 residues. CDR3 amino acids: CASSLRTVSYNEQFF. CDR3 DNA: TGTGCCAGCAGTTTACGTACAGTTTCCTACAATGAGCAGTTCTTC.

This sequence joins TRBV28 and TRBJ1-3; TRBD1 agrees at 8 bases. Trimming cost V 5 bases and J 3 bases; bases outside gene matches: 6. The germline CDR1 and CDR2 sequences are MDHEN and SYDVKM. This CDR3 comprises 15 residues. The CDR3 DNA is TGTGCCAGCAGTCCAGGGGGCGTGCGTGGAAACACCATATATTTT. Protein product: CASSPGGVRGNTIYF.

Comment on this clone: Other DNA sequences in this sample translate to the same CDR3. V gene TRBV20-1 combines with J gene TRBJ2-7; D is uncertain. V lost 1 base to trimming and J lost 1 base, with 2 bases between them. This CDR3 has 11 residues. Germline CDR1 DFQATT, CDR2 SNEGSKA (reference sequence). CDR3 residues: CSARVSYEQYF. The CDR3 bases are TGCAGTGCTAGAGTATCCTACGAGCAGTACTTC.

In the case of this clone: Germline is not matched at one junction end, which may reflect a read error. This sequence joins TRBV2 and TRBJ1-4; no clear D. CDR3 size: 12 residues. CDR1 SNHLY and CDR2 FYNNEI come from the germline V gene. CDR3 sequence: CASTSFQPSAYF. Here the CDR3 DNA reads TGTGCCAGCACCTCGTTCCAACCAAGTGCCTATTTT.

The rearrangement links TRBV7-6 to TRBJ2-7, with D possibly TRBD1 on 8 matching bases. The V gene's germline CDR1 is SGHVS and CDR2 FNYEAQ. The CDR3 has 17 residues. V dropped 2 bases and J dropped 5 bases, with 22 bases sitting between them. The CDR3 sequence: CASSLLPRTGGDNEQYF. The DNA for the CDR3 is TGTGCCAGCAGCTTACTACCGCGAACAGGGGGGGACAACGAGCAGTACTTC.

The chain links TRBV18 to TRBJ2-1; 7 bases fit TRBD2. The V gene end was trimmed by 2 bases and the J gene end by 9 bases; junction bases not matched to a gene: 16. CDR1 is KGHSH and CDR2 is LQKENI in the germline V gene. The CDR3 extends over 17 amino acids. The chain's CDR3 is CASSPGSRASGRGEQFF. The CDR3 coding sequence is TGTGCCAGCTCACCAGGTTCCAGGGCTAGCGGAAGGGGTGAGCAGTTCTTC.

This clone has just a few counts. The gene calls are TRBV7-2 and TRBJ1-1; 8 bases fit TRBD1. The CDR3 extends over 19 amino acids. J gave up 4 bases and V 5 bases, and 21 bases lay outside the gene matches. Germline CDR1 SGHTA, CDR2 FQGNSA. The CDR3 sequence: CASSKKPGGAVLAPTEAFF. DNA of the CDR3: TGTGCCAGCAGCAAAAAACCAGGGGGCGCGGTTTTGGCCCCCACTGAAGCTTTCTTT.